The 2 T cell receptor beta chains presented below share a single source sample, sequenced in a study of radiotherapy plus CTLA-4 blockade in lung cancer. Assay used: immunoSEQ multiplex PCR; TCRdb lists only in-frame clones, some missing. Counted here are approximately 70,000 clones, 65% to 85% occurring once; the ten biggest clones make up about a sixth. The sequences come from peripheral blood, collected from a patient treated with radiotherapy plus ipilimumab. The receptors here all came from a human donor with non-small cell lung cancer whose response to radiotherapy plus ipilimumab could not be evaluated. Some clones in this sample may be carry-over from other donors' samples.

The rearrangement joins TRBV7-9 to TRBJ1-1, with D tentatively TRBD1 (6 bases). Germline V CDR1 and CDR2: SEHNR, FQNEAQ (reference sequence). V lost 5 bases and J lost 3, with 16 bases in between. This CDR3 region has 15 residues. The CDR3, as DNA: TGTGCCAGCAGCCCCCCACAGGGATTGGACACTGAAGCTTTCTTT. Translated: CASSPPQGLDTEAFF.

The CDR3 DNA reads TGCGCCAGCAGCCGCACGGGGACTTACGGGGAGACCCAGTACTTC. Translation: CASSRTGTYGETQYF. The V gene is TRBV5-1, the J gene TRBJ2-5; perhaps TRBD2 as D (6 bases). Germline V lookup: CDR1 SGHRS, CDR2 YFSETQ. This CDR3 comprises 15 residues. Deletions cut 4 bases from V and 5 bases from J, with 18 bases between. Full variable domain (missing parts from reference TRBV5-1 and TRBJ2-5): KAGVTQTPRYLIKTRGQQVTLSCSPISGHRSVSWYQQTPGQGLQFLFEYFSETQRNKGNFPGRFSGRQFSNSRSEMNVSTLELGDSALYLCASSRTGTYGETQYFGPGTRLLVL.